The rows below give T cell receptor beta chains drawn from one sample of a study of blood T cell repertoires in COVID-19. Libraries were prepared by immunoSEQ multiplex PCR; TCRdb keeps only in-frame clonotypes and omits some of them. The sample records about 310,000 clones, 85% being singletons. Sequencing was carried out using PBMCs or T cells enriched from blood (not recorded which). These TCRs come from a woman aged 25 to 39 who had been exposed to COVID-19. Both conserved end residues are part of each CDR3.

>TRBJ1-1|TRBV11-1
CASSWTGGDTEAFF
>TRBJ1-2|TRBV28
CASSLEYGYTF
>TRBJ2-4|TRBV28
CASSLSDRGRNIQYF
>TRBJ1-5|TRBV5-5
CASSLGPGEPQHF
>TRBJ2-3|TRBV6-5
CASSYTAGGPGDTQYF
>TRBJ1-1|TRBV19
CASSKQALMNTEAFF
>TRBJ1-1|TRBV7-9
CASSLEQGREAFF
>TRBJ1-6|TRBV28
CASTPGTAYNSPLHF
>TRBJ1-1|TRBV5-1
CASSLDWTREAFF
>TRBJ2-5|TRBV7-3
CASSLGLWLTSGVQETQYF
>TRBJ2-1|TRBV2
CASSEYFRQGGNEQFF